A selection of T cell receptor beta chains follows, all from one sample in a study of OX40 agonist ivuxolimab in advanced cancers. Only in-frame clones appear in the TCRdb table, and some are missing; sequencing was by immunoSEQ multiplex PCR. This sample has about 69,000 clones, with 80% to 95% found just once. The sequencing here drew on CD4+ or CD8+ T cells sorted from blood, taken in a trial of the OX40 agonist ivuxolimab. Receptors were obtained from an adult with an advanced solid tumor such as melanoma, head and neck, liver or kidney cancer. Both conserved end residues are trimmed from each CDR3. The order of the fields is J gene, V gene, D gene, CDR3 protein. A D gene is named only where the DNA matches it firmly.

j_call: TRBJ2-5
v_call: TRBV19
d_call: TRBD1
cdr3_aa: ASSKGQGARETQY

j_call: TRBJ2-7
v_call: TRBV5-4
d_call: .
cdr3_aa: ASSLQQSSYEQY

j_call: TRBJ2-6
v_call: TRBV5-6
d_call: TRBD1
cdr3_aa: ASSLGTAGANVLT

j_call: TRBJ2-1
v_call: TRBV27
d_call: .
cdr3_aa: ASSYPGFSSYNEQF

j_call: TRBJ2-7
v_call: TRBV27
d_call: TRBD2
cdr3_aa: ASSPPSELAGARDEQY

j_call: TRBJ2-7
v_call: TRBV5-1
d_call: .
cdr3_aa: ASSDRDLLGEQY

j_call: TRBJ1-5
v_call: TRBV6-5
d_call: .
cdr3_aa: ASSWRFNQPQH

j_call: TRBJ1-2
v_call: TRBV28
d_call: .
cdr3_aa: ASSLRDGYT

j_call: TRBJ2-7
v_call: TRBV18
d_call: .
cdr3_aa: ASSPGFFGSYEQY

j_call: TRBJ1-6
v_call: TRBV30
d_call: TRBD1
cdr3_aa: AWSRDSQNSPLH

j_call: TRBJ1-1
v_call: TRBV19
d_call: .
cdr3_aa: ASSMSRGRGTEAF

j_call: TRBJ1-1
v_call: TRBV5-1
d_call: .
cdr3_aa: ASSIGTANTEAF

j_call: TRBJ2-1
v_call: TRBV19
d_call: .
cdr3_aa: ASSTRVRDRFDNEQF

j_call: TRBJ1-1
v_call: TRBV6-5
d_call: .
cdr3_aa: ASSYPGMNTEAF

j_call: TRBJ1-1
v_call: TRBV28
d_call: TRBD1
cdr3_aa: ASSQDRGWNTEAF

j_call: TRBJ1-5
v_call: TRBV7-8
d_call: .
cdr3_aa: ASAVDRYSNQPQH

j_call: TRBJ1-3
v_call: TRBV5-5
d_call: TRBD1
cdr3_aa: ASSLVNRARGPFSGNTIY

j_call: TRBJ2-2
v_call: TRBV30
d_call: .
cdr3_aa: AWSVRDPGELF

j_call: TRBJ1-1
v_call: TRBV19
d_call: TRBD1
cdr3_aa: ASSTGTGPNTEAF

j_call: TRBJ1-2
v_call: TRBV19
d_call: .
cdr3_aa: ASSVQGHYGYT

j_call: TRBJ2-4
v_call: TRBV5-4
d_call: .
cdr3_aa: ASSLGDFVQY

j_call: TRBJ1-2
v_call: TRBV28
d_call: .
cdr3_aa: ASSFRSSNYGYT

j_call: TRBJ1-1
v_call: TRBV19
d_call: .
cdr3_aa: ASTKWGRPLEAF

j_call: TRBJ2-7
v_call: TRBV30
d_call: TRBD2
cdr3_aa: AWSVLAGGIEQY

j_call: TRBJ2-2
v_call: TRBV19
d_call: TRBD2
cdr3_aa: ASSITGGLGTGELF

j_call: TRBJ2-4
v_call: TRBV18
d_call: TRBD1
cdr3_aa: ASSPPGQGRHIQY

j_call: TRBJ2-5
v_call: TRBV5-4
d_call: TRBD1
cdr3_aa: ASSLGGAETQY

j_call: TRBJ2-2
v_call: TRBV11-2
d_call: .
cdr3_aa: ASSDSYTGELF

j_call: TRBJ2-3
v_call: TRBV7-3
d_call: TRBD2
cdr3_aa: ASSLSVGGSGGTDTQY

j_call: TRBJ1-5
v_call: TRBV10-1
d_call: TRBD1
cdr3_aa: ASSADRGIQPQH

j_call: TRBJ1-2
v_call: TRBV15
d_call: TRBD1
cdr3_aa: ATSRSRTGIGYT

j_call: TRBJ2-2
v_call: TRBV28
d_call: .
cdr3_aa: ASNSGSGELF

j_call: TRBJ1-2
v_call: TRBV5-1
d_call: .
cdr3_aa: ASSLEGNYGYT

j_call: TRBJ2-7
v_call: TRBV21-1
d_call: .
cdr3_aa: ASSKARGNSYEQY

j_call: TRBJ2-3
v_call: TRBV10-3
d_call: .
cdr3_aa: AISVGSTTDTQY

j_call: TRBJ2-1
v_call: TRBV9
d_call: TRBD2
cdr3_aa: ASSRLAGVYNEQF

j_call: TRBJ1-5
v_call: TRBV5-6
d_call: .
cdr3_aa: ASSEVGQPQH

j_call: TRBJ2-3
v_call: TRBV7-3
d_call: TRBD2
cdr3_aa: ASSLPSSGKITDTQY

j_call: TRBJ2-3
v_call: TRBV19
d_call: .
cdr3_aa: ASSARRGDTQY

j_call: TRBJ1-1
v_call: TRBV6-1
d_call: .
cdr3_aa: ASSGLGFSTEAF

j_call: TRBJ2-3
v_call: TRBV4-1
d_call: .
cdr3_aa: ASSQTGSGTDTQY

j_call: TRBJ2-1
v_call: TRBV9
d_call: .
cdr3_aa: ASSAWTANEQF

j_call: TRBJ2-7
v_call: TRBV6-1
d_call: .
cdr3_aa: ASKKGSYEQY

j_call: TRBJ2-5
v_call: TRBV5-1
d_call: .
cdr3_aa: ASSLDLSWGETQY

j_call: TRBJ2-7
v_call: TRBV11-2
d_call: TRBD2
cdr3_aa: ASSLAGSGRSYEQY

j_call: TRBJ2-2
v_call: TRBV6-1
d_call: .
cdr3_aa: ASKPITNTGELF

j_call: TRBJ2-2
v_call: TRBV11-2
d_call: TRBD2
cdr3_aa: ASSLFSGATGELF

j_call: TRBJ2-5
v_call: TRBV15
d_call: .
cdr3_aa: ATSRDAEETQY